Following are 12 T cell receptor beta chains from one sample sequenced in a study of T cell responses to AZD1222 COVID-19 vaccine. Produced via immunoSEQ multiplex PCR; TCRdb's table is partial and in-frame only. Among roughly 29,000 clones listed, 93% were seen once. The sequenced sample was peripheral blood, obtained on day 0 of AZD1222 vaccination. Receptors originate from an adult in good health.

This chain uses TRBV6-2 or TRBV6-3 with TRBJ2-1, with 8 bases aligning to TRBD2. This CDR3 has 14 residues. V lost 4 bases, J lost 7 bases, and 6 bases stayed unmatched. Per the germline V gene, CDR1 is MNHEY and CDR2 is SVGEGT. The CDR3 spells CASSSSGSRNEQFF. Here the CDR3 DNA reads TGTGCCAGCAGTTCCAGCGGGAGTAGAAATGAGCAGTTCTTC.

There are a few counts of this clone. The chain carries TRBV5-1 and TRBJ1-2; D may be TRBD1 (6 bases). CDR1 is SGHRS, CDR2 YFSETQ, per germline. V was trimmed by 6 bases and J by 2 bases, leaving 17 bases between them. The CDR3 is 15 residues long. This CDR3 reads CASIILPGANYGYTF. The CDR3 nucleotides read TGCGCCAGCATTATCCTTCCAGGGGCGAACTATGGCTACACCTTC.

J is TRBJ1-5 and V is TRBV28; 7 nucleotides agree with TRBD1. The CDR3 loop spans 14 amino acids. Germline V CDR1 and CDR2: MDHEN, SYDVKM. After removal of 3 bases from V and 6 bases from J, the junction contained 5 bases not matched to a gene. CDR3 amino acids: CASSFRQGGQPQHF. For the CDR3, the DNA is TGTGCCAGCAGTTTCCGACAGGGTGGTCAGCCCCAGCATTTT.

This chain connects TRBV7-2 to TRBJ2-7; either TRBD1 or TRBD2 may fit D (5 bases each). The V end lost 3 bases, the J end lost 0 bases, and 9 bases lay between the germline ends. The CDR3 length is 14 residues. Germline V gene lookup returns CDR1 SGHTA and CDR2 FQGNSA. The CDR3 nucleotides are TGTGCCAGCAGCTTGGGACGGGGCTCCTACGAGCAGTACTTC. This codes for CASSLGRGSYEQYF.

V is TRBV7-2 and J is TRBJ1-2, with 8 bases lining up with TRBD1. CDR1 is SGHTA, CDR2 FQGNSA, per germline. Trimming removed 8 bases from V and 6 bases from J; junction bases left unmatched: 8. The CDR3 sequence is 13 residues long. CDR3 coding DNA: TGTGCCAGCGGGATGCAGGGGGCAAATGGCTACACCTTC. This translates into CASGMQGANGYTF.

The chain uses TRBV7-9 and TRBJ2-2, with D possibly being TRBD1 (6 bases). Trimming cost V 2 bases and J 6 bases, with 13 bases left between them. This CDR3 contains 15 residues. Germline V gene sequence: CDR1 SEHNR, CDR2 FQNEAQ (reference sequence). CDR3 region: CASSLSSWGPGELFF. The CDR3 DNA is TGTGCCAGCAGCTTATCATCGTGGGGGCCCGGGGAGCTGTTTTTT. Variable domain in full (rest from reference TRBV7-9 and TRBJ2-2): DTGVSQNPRHKITKRGQNVTFRCDPISEHNRLYWYRQTLGQGPEFLTYFQNEAQLEKSRLLSDRFSAERPKGSFSTLEIQRTEQGDSAMYLCASSLSSWGPGELFFGEGSRLTVL.

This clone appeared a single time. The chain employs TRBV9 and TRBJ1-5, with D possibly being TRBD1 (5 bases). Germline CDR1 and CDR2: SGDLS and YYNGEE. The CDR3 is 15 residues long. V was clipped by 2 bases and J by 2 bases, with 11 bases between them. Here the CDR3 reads CASSVGGWGNQPQHF. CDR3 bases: TGTGCCAGCAGCGTTGGGGGTTGGGGCAATCAGCCCCAGCATTTT.

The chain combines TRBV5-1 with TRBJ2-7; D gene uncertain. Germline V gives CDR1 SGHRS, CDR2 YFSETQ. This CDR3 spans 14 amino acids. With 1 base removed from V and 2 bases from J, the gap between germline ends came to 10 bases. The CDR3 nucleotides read TGCGCCAGCAGCTTGACGGAATCCCCCTACGAGCAGTACTTC. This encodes CASSLTESPYEQYF.

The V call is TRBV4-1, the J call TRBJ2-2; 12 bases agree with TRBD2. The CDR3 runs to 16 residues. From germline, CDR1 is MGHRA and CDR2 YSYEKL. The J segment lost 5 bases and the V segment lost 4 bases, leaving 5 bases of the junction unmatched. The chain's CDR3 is CASSLTSGSFTGELFF. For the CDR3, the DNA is TGCGCCAGCAGCCTGACTAGCGGGAGTTTTACCGGGGAGCTGTTTTTT.

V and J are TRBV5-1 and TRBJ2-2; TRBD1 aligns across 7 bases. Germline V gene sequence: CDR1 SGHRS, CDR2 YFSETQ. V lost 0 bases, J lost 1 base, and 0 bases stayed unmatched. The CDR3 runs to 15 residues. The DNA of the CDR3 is TGCGCCAGCAGCTTGGACAGGGGGAACACCGGGGAGCTGTTTTTT. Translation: CASSLDRGNTGELFF.

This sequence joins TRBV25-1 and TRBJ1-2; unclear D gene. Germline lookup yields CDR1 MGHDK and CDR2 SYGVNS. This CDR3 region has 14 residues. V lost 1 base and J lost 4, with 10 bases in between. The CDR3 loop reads CASSEFGQSYGYTF. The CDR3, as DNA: TGTGCCAGCAGTGAATTTGGTCAGAGCTATGGCTACACCTTC.

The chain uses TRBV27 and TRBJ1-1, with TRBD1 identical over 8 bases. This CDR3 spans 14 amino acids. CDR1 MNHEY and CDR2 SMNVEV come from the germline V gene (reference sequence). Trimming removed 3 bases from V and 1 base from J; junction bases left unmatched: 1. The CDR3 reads CASSLTGANTEAFF. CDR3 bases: TGTGCCAGCAGTTTGACAGGGGCGAACACTGAAGCTTTCTTT.